Listed below are T cell receptor beta chains from one sample, sequenced in a study of T cell responses to AZD1222 COVID-19 vaccine. Sequencing used immunoSEQ multiplex PCR; TCRdb keeps in-frame clones, though not all of them. The sample includes around 120,000 clones, about 90% of them seen just once. Source: peripheral blood, taken 28 days after the second AZD1222 dose. Receptors originate from an adult who received the AZD1222 COVID-19 vaccine. CDR3s include the opening cysteine and the closing phenylalanine or tryptophan. A D gene is named only where the DNA matches it firmly. Rows may omit the clone size; those that give it use once, few, many or a size class.

v_call	j_call	d_call	clone_size	cdr3_aa	cdr3_nt
TRBV6-5	TRBJ1-3	TRBD1	NA	CAGRQGPGNTIYF	TGTGCCGGACGACAGGGGCCCGGAAACACCATATATTTT
TRBV6-5	TRBJ1-2	NA	once	CASNPVGVYGYTF	TGTGCCAGCAATCCGGTGGGGGTCTATGGCTACACCTTC
TRBV5-8	TRBJ2-3	TRBD1	once	CASSPAFHVGQGAIDTQYF	TGTGCCAGCAGCCCCGCGTTCCATGTGGGGCAGGGGGCTATAGATACGCAGTATTTT
TRBV28	TRBJ1-5	TRBD1	NA	CASSLGGTGGYQPQHF	TGTGCCAGCAGTCTCGGAGGGACAGGGGGGTATCAGCCCCAGCATTTT
TRBV5-1	TRBJ1-2	TRBD1	once	CASSPTGTGGYGYTF	TGCGCCAGCAGCCCTACCGGGACAGGGGGCTATGGCTACACCTTC
TRBV2	TRBJ1-2	NA	NA	CASIPDIGANYGYTF	TGTGCCAGCATTCCCGACATAGGAGCTAACTATGGCTACACCTTC
TRBV21-1	TRBJ2-3	NA	once	CASSKEGGGVTDTQYF	TGTGCCAGCAGCAAAGAAGGCGGGGGGGTCACAGATACGCAGTATTTT
TRBV5-4	TRBJ2-5	NA	NA	CASSPGGVGEETQYF	TGTGCCAGCAGCCCCGGCGGGGTTGGGGAGGAGACCCAGTACTTC
TRBV11-1	TRBJ2-3	NA	once	CASSLGTDTQYF	TGTGCCAGCAGCTTAGGCACAGATACGCAGTATTTT
TRBV5-1	TRBJ2-5	TRBD1	NA	CASSLIQGIRETQYF	TGCGCCAGCAGCTTGATACAGGGGATTCGAGAGACCCAGTACTTC
TRBV6-2/TRBV6-3	TRBJ2-7	NA	NA	CASSYEAKLQYF	TGTGCCAGCAGTTACGAGGCGAAACTGCAGTACTTC
TRBV11-2	TRBJ1-3	NA	once	CASSHIRGQPGAGNTIYF	TGTGCCAGCAGCCACATCCGGGGCCAGCCGGGTGCCGGAAACACCATATATTTT
TRBV10-1	TRBJ2-1	NA	NA	CASSESWGNEQFF	TGCGCCAGCAGTGAGTCATGGGGGAATGAGCAGTTCTTC
TRBV5-1	TRBJ2-7	TRBD1	NA	CASSPTLGQVVPVYYF	TGCGCCAGCAGCCCGACCCTCGGACAGGTGGTACCGGTGTATTACTTC
TRBV3-1/TRBV3-2	TRBJ2-7	NA	once	CASSQELPTGNLWVYEQYF	TGTGCCAGCAGCCAAGAATTACCGACAGGTAACCTGTGGGTCTACGAGCAGTACTTC
TRBV6-1	TRBJ2-5	NA	NA	CASSEAWQEQETQYF	TGTGCCAGCAGTGAAGCGTGGCAGGAGCAAGAGACCCAGTACTTC
TRBV11-3	TRBJ2-2	NA	NA	CASSLAEEGGQLNTGELFF	TGTGCCAGCAGCTTAGCGGAGGAAGGTGGACAGCTGAACACCGGGGAGCTGTTTTTT
TRBV4-2	TRBJ1-2	TRBD1	NA	CASSQQVTGGYGYTF	TGTGCCAGCAGCCAACAGGTTACAGGGGGCTATGGCTACACCTTC
TRBV10-1	TRBJ2-7	NA	NA	CASSEGFNDPEQYF	TGCGCCAGCAGTGAGGGCTTTAATGATCCGGAGCAGTACTTC
TRBV19	TRBJ1-1	NA	NA	CASQVWGANTEAFF	TGTGCCTCTCAAGTATGGGGAGCAAACACTGAAGCTTTCTTT
TRBV7-2	TRBJ2-2	TRBD2	NA	CASSLNSGTSGNTGELFF	TGTGCCAGCAGCTTAAACTCCGGGACTAGCGGTAACACCGGGGAGCTGTTTTTT
TRBV2	TRBJ1-4	NA	once	CASSEIGQNEKLFF	TGTGCCAGCAGTGAAATAGGACAGAATGAAAAACTGTTTTTT
TRBV6-5	TRBJ1-2	NA	NA	CASKGRGNYGYTF	TGTGCCAGCAAAGGCAGAGGAAACTATGGCTACACCTTC
TRBV3-1/TRBV3-2	TRBJ1-2	NA	NA	CASSPVGGNYGYTF	TGTGCCAGCAGCCCGGTTGGGGGAAACTATGGCTACACCTTC
TRBV28	TRBJ2-7	NA	NA	CASSSPGTVPYEQYF	TGTGCCAGCAGCTCCCCGGGGACGGTCCCCTACGAGCAGTACTTC
TRBV3-1/TRBV3-2	TRBJ2-3	NA	NA	CASSLRTSRTDTQYF	TGTGCCAGCAGCTTACGGACCTCCCGCACAGATACGCAGTATTTT
TRBV4-1	TRBJ2-1	NA	NA	CASSQATNFSYNEQFF	TGCGCCAGCAGCCAAGCTACTAATTTCTCCTACAATGAGCAGTTCTTC
TRBV7-9	TRBJ1-3	NA	NA	CASSLRVGTEFSGNTIYF	TGTGCCAGCAGCCTTAGGGTCGGGACCGAATTCTCTGGAAACACCATATATTTT